The 29 T cell receptor beta chains below all came from one sample that was sequenced in a study of blood T cell repertoires in COVID-19. The method was immunoSEQ multiplex PCR; TCRdb's version includes in-frame clones alone and lacks a portion of them. Altogether some 93,000 clones are present, 70% to 80% being singletons, with the ten largest covering roughly 24%. Input material: peripheral blood. These receptors were obtained from a human donor in a cohort sampled during active COVID-19.

The table lists this clone with a count of one. The CDR3 sequence is CASSQSRGLAGRETQYF. The CDR3 nucleotides read TGTGCCAGCAGCCAATCCCGGGGTCTAGCGGGAAGGGAGACCCAGTACTTC. The genes are TRBV4-2 and TRBJ2-5; 9 nucleotides match TRBD2. J was trimmed by 5 bases and V by 2 bases; bases with no gene match: 12. CDR3 length equals 17 residues. Germline V CDR1 and CDR2: LGHNA, YNFKEQ.

This clone has just one count. The chain is built from TRBV4-3 and TRBJ2-7; D perhaps matches TRBD2 (5 bases). The germline V gene has CDR1 LGHNA and CDR2 YSLEER. The V gene lost 1 base and the J gene lost 9 bases, with 16 bases spanning the gap. The CDR3 runs to 14 residues. CDR3 sequence (DNA): TGCGCCAGCAGCCAAGTTTTGAGAGGCCGGGGGCAGTACTTC. The encoded protein is CASSQVLRGRGQYF.

The gene calls are TRBV27 and TRBJ2-7, with 8 bases identical to TRBD1. The CDR3 has 13 amino acids. J lost 4 bases, V lost 5 bases, and 4 bases had no gene match. CDR1 is MNHEY and CDR2 is SMNVEV in the germline V gene (reference sequence). The CDR3 DNA sequence: TGTGCCAGCAGTAGACAGGGGAGGTACGAGCAGTACTTC. Its protein product is CASSRQGRYEQYF.

This clone was found a few times. This chain uses TRBV9 with TRBJ1-3, with D maybe TRBD1 (5 bases). The CDR3 sequence is 16 residues long. Germline lookup yields CDR1 SGDLS and CDR2 YYNGEE. Between the trimmed V and J ends, which lost 4 bases and 4 bases, there was a span of 18 bases. CDR3 sequence: CASSPQGGWYGNTIYF. The CDR3 DNA reads as TGTGCCAGCAGCCCCCAGGGAGGGTGGTACGGAAACACCATATATTTT.

The chain carries TRBV18 and TRBJ1-3; D is possibly TRBD1 (5 bases). V dropped 2 bases and J dropped 0 bases, with 8 bases sitting between them. The germline CDR1 and CDR2 sequences are KGHSH and LQKENI. The CDR3 contains 15 residues. The CDR3 spells CASSPGGGSGNTIYF. The CDR3, as DNA: TGTGCCAGCTCACCAGGCGGGGGCTCTGGAAACACCATATATTTT.

The rearrangement uses TRBV19 and TRBJ2-7, with 7 bases identical to TRBD1. From germline, CDR1 is LNHDA and CDR2 SQIVND (reference sequence). The ends lost 6 bases at V and 6 bases at J; junction bases unmatched: 20. This CDR3 contains 17 residues. The CDR3 region is CASRTSTGPRGMVEQYF. The DNA for the CDR3 is TGTGCCAGTAGAACTTCGACAGGGCCACGGGGTATGGTCGAGCAGTACTTC.

V gene TRBV4-1 combines with J gene TRBJ2-3; D is perhaps TRBD1 (6 bases). The CDR3 has 15 amino acids. V dropped 3 bases and J dropped 1 base, with 11 bases sitting between them. Per the germline V gene, CDR1 is MGHRA and CDR2 is YSYEKL. CDR3 in amino acids: CASSQRAGGTDTQYF. The CDR3 DNA sequence: TGCGCCAGCAGCCAGCGGGCAGGGGGCACAGATACGCAGTATTTT.

V is TRBV6-5 and J is TRBJ1-4; no definite D call. CDR3 length: 15 residues. The germline CDR1 and CDR2 sequences are MNHEY and SVGAGI. Deletions cut 5 bases from V and 0 bases from J, with 10 bases between. The chain's CDR3 is CASSPNIATNEKLFF. In DNA form, the CDR3 reads TGTGCCAGCAGTCCAAACATTGCAACTAATGAAAAACTGTTTTTT.

The CDR3 coding sequence is TGTGCCAGCTCACCACCGGGCAGGGTTTACAATGAGCAGTTCTTC. Protein product: CASSPPGRVYNEQFF. The chain combines TRBV18 with TRBJ2-1, with D perhaps TRBD1 (5 bases). Trimming took off 0 bases at V and 4 bases at J, with 10 bases between the two ends. The CDR3 length is 15 residues. Per the germline V gene, CDR1 is KGHSH and CDR2 is LQKENI.

The V gene is TRBV21-1, the J gene TRBJ2-7; TRBD2 is the table's D call and was not checked against the DNA. TRBV21-1 is a listed pseudogene. This CDR3 has 14 residues. Here the CDR3 reads CASSVSGRDDEQYF. CDR3 bases: TGTGCCAGCAGCGTTAGCGGGAGGGACGACGAGCAGTACTTC.

This chain joins TRBV5-1 and TRBJ2-2; 8 positions agree with TRBD2. V lost 3 bases, J lost 0 bases, and 7 bases stayed unmatched. The CDR3 runs to 17 residues. CDR1 and CDR2 (germline): SGHRS, YFSETQ. DNA of the CDR3: TGCGCCAGCAGCTCCGAGGTGACTAGCGCGAACACCGGGGAGCTGTTTTTT. Translation gives CASSSEVTSANTGELFF.

The chain is built from TRBV5-5 and TRBJ2-5; 9 nucleotides align to TRBD2. Germline V CDR1 and CDR2: SGHKS, YYEKEE (reference sequence). This CDR3 has 15 amino acids. With V trimmed by 0 bases and J by 1 base, 1 base remained unmatched. The CDR3 bases are TGTGCCAGCAGCTTGGGACTAGCGGCCCAAGAGACCCAGTACTTC. Amino acid sequence: CASSLGLAAQETQYF. Full variable domain (missing parts from reference TRBV5-5 and TRBJ2-5): DAGVTQSPTHLIKTRGQQVTLRCSPISGHKSVSWYQQVLGQGPQFIFQYYEKEERGRGNFPDRFSARQFPNYSSELNVNALLLGDSALYLCASSLGLAAQETQYFGPGTRLLVL.

This clone was observed a single time. The chain is built from TRBV14 and TRBJ1-1; possibly TRBD1 for D (5 bases). The CDR3 is 14 amino acids. Trimming took off 2 bases at V and 4 bases at J, with 11 bases between the two ends. Germline CDR1 SGHDN, CDR2 FVKESK. DNA of the CDR3: TGTGCCAGCAGCCAACAGGGTAGTGGCACTGAAGCTTTCTTT. It encodes CASSQQGSGTEAFF.

This chain uses TRBV6-6 with TRBJ2-4, with 10 bases aligning to TRBD1. CDR1 is MNHNY and CDR2 is SVGAGI in the germline V gene (reference sequence). The V segment lost 5 bases and the J segment 0 bases; nucleotides outside the gene matches: 7. The CDR3 totals 17 residues. The CDR3: CASSHRDRGLAKNIQYF. The CDR3 bases are TGTGCCAGCAGTCACCGGGACAGGGGCCTAGCCAAAAACATTCAGTACTTC.

The chain uses TRBV24-1 and TRBJ2-7, with a possible D match to TRBD2 (6 bases). Germline lookup yields CDR1 KGHDR and CDR2 SFDVKD. The CDR3 length is 16 residues. The V gene lost 8 bases and the J gene lost 1 base, with 20 bases spanning the gap. The CDR3 reads CATTGRPDQASYEQYF. DNA of the CDR3: TGTGCCACCACAGGGAGGCCCGACCAAGCGTCCTACGAGCAGTACTTC.

The V call is TRBV5-1, the J call TRBJ2-1; 7 nucleotides align to TRBD2. The V gene's germline CDR1 is SGHRS and CDR2 YFSETQ. V shed 6 bases, J shed 12 bases, and the junction held 9 bases outside the gene matches. The CDR3 consists of 12 residues. The CDR3 region has the DNA TGCGCCAGCATGAGGGAGGGCCAGGGGCAGTTCTTC. Its protein product is CASMREGQGQFF. The full variable domain, rest sourced from reference TRBV5-1 and TRBJ2-1, is KAGVTQTPRYLIKTRGQQVTLSCSPISGHRSVSWYQQTPGQGLQFLFEYFSETQRNKGNFPGRFSGRQFSNSRSEMNVSTLELGDSALYLCASMREGQGQFFGPGTRLTVL.

This chain joins TRBV29-1 and TRBJ1-4, with 7 bases matching TRBD1. V was pared by 7 bases and J by 4 bases, with 3 bases of the junction left unmatched. This CDR3 region has 12 residues. In germline, CDR1 is SQVTM, CDR2 ANQGSEA. The CDR3 coding sequence is TGCAGCGGCCGGGACAGTAATGAAAAACTGTTTTTT. This translates into CSGRDSNEKLFF. The full variable domain, with the rest looked up from reference TRBV29-1 and TRBJ1-4, is SAVISQKPSRDICQRGTSLTIQCQVDSQVTMMFWYRQQPGQSLTLIATANQGSEATYESGFVIDKFPISRPNLTFSTLTVSNMSPEDSSIYLCSGRDSNEKLFFGSGTQLSVL.

The J gene is TRBJ2-6, the V gene TRBV21-1; the D segment call TRBD1 is taken from the table without a DNA check. TRBV21-1 is flagged as a pseudogene. CDR3 length: 19 residues. The CDR3 sequence: CASSKEMRPQSSGANVLTF. CDR3 nucleotide sequence: TGTGCCAGCAGCAAAGAGATGAGACCACAGAGCTCTGGGGCCAACGTCCTGACTTTC.

The chain joins TRBV25-1 to TRBJ2-7; 10 bases match TRBD1. Per germline, CDR1 MGHDK and CDR2 SYGVNS. With 4 bases clipped from V and 7 bases from J, the junction kept 13 bases outside the gene matches. The CDR3 spans 16 residues. The CDR3 protein is CASSANRDRGLREQYF. As DNA, the CDR3 is TGTGCCAGCAGTGCTAACCGGGACAGGGGTTTGAGGGAGCAGTACTTC.

The chain recombines TRBV7-9 with TRBJ2-2, with 10 bases fitting TRBD1. Germline V gene sequence: CDR1 SEHNR, CDR2 FQNEAQ (reference sequence). Unmatched junction bases numbered 3, after V lost 5 bases and J lost 6 bases. The CDR3 is made up of 14 amino acids. The CDR3 bases are TGTGCCAGCAGCAGAGGGACAGGGGCCGGGGAGCTGTTTTTT. This translates into CASSRGTGAGELFF.

The chain links TRBV27 to TRBJ1-3; D remains ambiguous. V dropped 6 bases and J dropped 1 base, with 10 bases sitting between them. The CDR3 runs to 14 residues. CDR1 is MNHEY and CDR2 is SMNVEV in the germline V gene (reference sequence). This CDR3 is CASRSLESGNTIYF. In nucleotides, the CDR3 is TGTGCCAGCAGATCCCTGGAGTCTGGAAACACCATATATTTT.

V and J are TRBV5-4 and TRBJ1-1; weak D call: TRBD1 (5 bases). Trimming shortened V by 0 bases and J by 7 bases, and 13 bases separated the two germline ends. Looked up from germline, CDR1 is SGHNT and CDR2 is YYREEE (reference sequence). CDR3 length: 14 residues. CDR3: CASSLDRGDVEAFF. The CDR3 DNA is TGTGCCAGCAGCTTGGATAGGGGTGATGTTGAAGCTTTCTTT.

A few counts support this clone. The chain combines TRBV7-6 with TRBJ2-7, with TRBD2 matching 11 bases. V was clipped by 2 bases and J by 3 bases; unmatched bases: 6. Germline V lookup: CDR1 SGHVS, CDR2 FNYEAQ. The CDR3 contains 16 residues. Written as DNA, the CDR3 is TGTGCCAGCAGCTTACTCCCCCTAGCGGGAGGCTACGAGCAGTACTTC. This encodes CASSLLPLAGGYEQYF.

V usage is TRBV7-9 and J usage is TRBJ2-2; D gene unclear. Per germline, CDR1 SEHNR and CDR2 FQNEAQ (reference sequence). The length of the CDR3 is 13 residues. V was clipped by 5 bases and J by 2 bases, with 6 bases between them. CDR3 sequence reads: CASSQLNTGELFF. Here the CDR3 DNA reads TGTGCCAGCAGCCAACTCAACACCGGGGAGCTGTTTTTT.

The rearrangement uses TRBV6-5 and TRBJ1-3; maybe TRBD1 (6 bases). Germline V gives CDR1 MNHEY, CDR2 SVGAGI. V lost 6 bases, J lost 2 bases, and 11 bases lay in between. The CDR3 length is 14 residues. The CDR3, as DNA: TGTGCCAGCAGGCAACAGGGCGCTGGAAACACCATATATTTT. This translates into CASRQQGAGNTIYF.

The V call is TRBV12-2, the J call TRBJ1-1; TRBD1 is taken as the D call from the table, unchecked against the DNA. TRBV12-2 is labeled a pseudogene. This CDR3 is built from 15 residues. DNA for the CDR3: TGTGCAAGTCGCTTTAGGTCTCCAGGGGGCACTGAAGCTTTCTTT. This translates into CASRFRSPGGTEAFF.

The V gene is TRBV9, the J gene TRBJ2-7; tentative D call: TRBD2 (6 bases). Trimming took off 0 bases at V and 1 base at J, with 11 bases between the two ends. This CDR3 has 15 amino acids. The germline V gene encodes CDR1 SGDLS and CDR2 YYNGEE. The CDR3 DNA reads as TGTGCCAGCAGCGTAGGGAGTAGCGGTTCCTACGAGCAGTACTTC. This encodes CASSVGSSGSYEQYF.

This chain connects TRBV4-1 to TRBJ2-7, with 7 positions matching TRBD1. With 1 base clipped from V and 7 bases from J, the junction kept 7 bases outside the gene matches. The CDR3 spans 14 residues. Germline CDR1 reads MGHRA; CDR2 reads YSYEKL. The CDR3 nucleotides are TGCGCCAGCAGCCAAGGGACAGGCCTTGAGGAGCAGTACTTC. Residues: CASSQGTGLEEQYF.

The chain joins TRBV6-4 to TRBJ1-2; 8 nucleotides agree with TRBD1. The ends lost 3 bases at V and 2 bases at J; junction bases unmatched: 8. Germline CDR1 reads MRHNA; CDR2 reads SNTAGT. The CDR3 is made up of 16 amino acids. The CDR3 spells CASSEVTGTGNYGYTF. DNA for the CDR3: TGTGCCAGCAGTGAGGTCACCGGGACAGGCAACTATGGCTACACCTTC.